This TCR beta chain derives from a study of early T cells in non-severe SARS-CoV-2 infection (dated by TCRdb to the early 2020s). Broadly, across the study: Because TCR sequencing was done on bulk RNA from unsorted whole blood, the alpha and beta chains could not be paired.

Libraries were constructed by 5' RACE. The listed sequencing device is NextSeq 500. Unique molecular identifiers were attached to individual cDNA molecules in the TCR library protocol so that sequencing error and PCR bias could be corrected. Both TCR alpha and beta chains were sequenced, and tight co-correlation was observed between alpha and beta sequence abundances in each sample. The paper's processing steps were these. Decombinator V4 was used to annotate the V gene, J gene and CDR3 of the TCR sequences. Expanded TCRs were defined as changing significantly between any two time points under a Poisson model with p below 0.0001. Abundances of TCRs were expressed as counts per million after normalisation to the total number of TCRs sequenced in each sample. TRAV1-2 paired with TRAJ12, TRAJ20 or TRAJ33 defined MAIT TCRs, while TRAV10 paired with TRAJ18 defined iNKT TCRs. VDJdb, accessed 1 November 2021, was searched for CMV, EBV and SARS-CoV-2 annotated TCRs, with TCRs annotated for multiple antigens excluded. TCRdb reprocessed the public reads (quality trimming at Q25 with fastp, clone calling with MiXCR) and kept in-frame beta chains. Merged by CDR3 protein, the rows form single entries marked with the most common genes and DNA. TCRdb, not the authors, supplied the V and J calls. Across this sample there are about 100,000 distinct CDR3 sequences, with roughly 13% seen only once. Clones ranked in the top ten supply around 2.4% of the sample.

The CDR3 runs 16 amino acids, cysteine and phenylalanine included. Only the CDR3 DNA is retained, 48 bases long and in frame from the first base. V is pared back by 3 bases and J by 1 base, with 16 bases lying between the germline termini. Based on the germline V gene (reference sequence), the CDR1 and CDR2 sequences are DFQATT and SNEGSKA. The sample holds a few counts of this clonotype. The antigen this receptor binds is unknown. The sample holds no much larger clone one base away, and base qualities are not on file. Overall study outcomes, separate from this receptor: VDJdb matching was skewed toward anti-spike CD8 responses and likely underestimated virus-specific expansions by missing private and CD4 specificities.

Set within a cohort of healthcare workers in London, UK, this nested case-control study involved weekly PCR testing of nasopharyngeal swabs along with blood sampling. Healthcare workers were recruited between 23 and 31 March 2020, during the week of the UK lockdown, and were followed weekly for up to roughly 16 weeks. The sample comprised whole blood. The chain links TRBV20-1 with TRBJ1-5, with an unclear D gene assignment. This TCR was recovered from an adult who was a healthcare worker with PCR-confirmed SARS-CoV-2 infection or an uninfected control (not recorded which). The DNA is TGCAGTGCTAGGGGTCCGTCCCCACCAAGCAATCAGCCCCAGCATTTT. Protein translation: CSARGPSPPSNQPQHF.